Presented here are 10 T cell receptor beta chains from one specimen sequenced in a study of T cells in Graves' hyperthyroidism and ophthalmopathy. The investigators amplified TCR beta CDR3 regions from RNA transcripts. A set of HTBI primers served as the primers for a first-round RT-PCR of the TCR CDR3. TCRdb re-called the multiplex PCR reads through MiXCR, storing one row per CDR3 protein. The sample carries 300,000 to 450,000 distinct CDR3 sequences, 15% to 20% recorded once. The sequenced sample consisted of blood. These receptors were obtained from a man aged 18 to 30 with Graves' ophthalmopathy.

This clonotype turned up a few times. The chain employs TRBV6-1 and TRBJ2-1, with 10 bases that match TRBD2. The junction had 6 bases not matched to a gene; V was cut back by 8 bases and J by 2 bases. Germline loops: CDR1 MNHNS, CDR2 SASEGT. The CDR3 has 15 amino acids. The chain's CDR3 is CASYRAGGPYNEQFF. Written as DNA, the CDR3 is TGTGCCAGCTACCGAGCGGGGGGGCCCTACAATGAGCAGTTCTTC.

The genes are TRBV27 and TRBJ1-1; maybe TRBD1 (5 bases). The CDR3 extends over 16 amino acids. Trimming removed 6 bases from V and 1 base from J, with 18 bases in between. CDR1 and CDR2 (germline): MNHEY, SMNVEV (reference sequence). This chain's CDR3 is CASSRSAGLWNTEAFF. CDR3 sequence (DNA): TGTGCCAGCAGCCGGTCGGCAGGGTTGTGGAACACTGAAGCTTTCTTT.

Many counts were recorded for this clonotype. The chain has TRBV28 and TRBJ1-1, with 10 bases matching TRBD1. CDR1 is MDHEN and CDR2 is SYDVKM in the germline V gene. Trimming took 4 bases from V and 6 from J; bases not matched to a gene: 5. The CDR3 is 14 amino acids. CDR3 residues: CASSYDRGQAEAFF. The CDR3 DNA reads TGTGCCAGCAGTTACGACAGGGGGCAAGCTGAAGCTTTCTTT. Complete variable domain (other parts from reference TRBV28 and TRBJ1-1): DVKVTQSSRYLVKRTGEKVFLECVQDMDHENMFWYRQDPGLGLRLIYFSYDVKMKEKGDIPEGYSVSREKKERFSLILESASTNQTSMYLCASSYDRGQAEAFFGQGTRLTVV.

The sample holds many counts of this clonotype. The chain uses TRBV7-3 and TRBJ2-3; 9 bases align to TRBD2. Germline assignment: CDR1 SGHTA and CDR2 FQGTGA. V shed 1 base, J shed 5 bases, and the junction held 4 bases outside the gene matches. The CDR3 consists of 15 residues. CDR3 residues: CASSLIAGAQDTQYF. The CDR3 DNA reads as TGTGCCAGCAGCTTAATAGCGGGGGCTCAAGATACGCAGTATTTT.

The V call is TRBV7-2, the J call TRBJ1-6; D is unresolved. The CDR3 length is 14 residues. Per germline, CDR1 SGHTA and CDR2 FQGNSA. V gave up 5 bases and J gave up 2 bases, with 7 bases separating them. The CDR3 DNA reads TGTGCCAGCAGCCGGACCGCCTATAATTCACCCCTCCACTTT. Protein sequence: CASSRTAYNSPLHF.

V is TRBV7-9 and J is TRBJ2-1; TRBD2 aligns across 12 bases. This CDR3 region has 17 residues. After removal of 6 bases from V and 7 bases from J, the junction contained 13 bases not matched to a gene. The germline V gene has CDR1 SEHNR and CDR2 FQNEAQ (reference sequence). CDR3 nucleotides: TGTGCCAGCAGTCGGGACTCTAGCGGGGGGGCATGGAATGAGCAGTTCTTC. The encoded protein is CASSRDSSGGAWNEQFF.

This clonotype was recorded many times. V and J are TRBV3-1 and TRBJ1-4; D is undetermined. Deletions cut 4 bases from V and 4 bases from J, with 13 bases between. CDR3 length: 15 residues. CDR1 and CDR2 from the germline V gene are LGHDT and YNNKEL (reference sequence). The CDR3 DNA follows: TGTGCCAGCAGCCGCCAGGAAACTTTTAATGAAAAACTGTTTTTT. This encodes CASSRQETFNEKLFF.

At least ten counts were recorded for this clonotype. The CDR3 here is CASSLAGSWTSNYGYTF. Here the CDR3 DNA reads TGTGCCAGCAGCTTAGCGGGATCTTGGACCTCTAACTATGGCTACACCTTC. V gene TRBV7-2 combines with J gene TRBJ1-2, with D hard to call. The length of the CDR3 is 17 residues. Germline V lookup: CDR1 SGHTA, CDR2 FQGNSA. The V end lost 0 bases, the J end lost 0 bases, and 14 bases lay between the germline ends. Full variable domain (outside the CDR3, taken from reference TRBV7-2 and TRBJ1-2): GAGVSQSPSNKVTEKGKDVELRCDPISGHTALYWYRQSLGQGLEFLIYFQGNSAPDKSGLPSDRFSAERTGGSVSTLTIQRTQQEDSAVYLCASSLAGSWTSNYGYTFGSGTRLTVV.

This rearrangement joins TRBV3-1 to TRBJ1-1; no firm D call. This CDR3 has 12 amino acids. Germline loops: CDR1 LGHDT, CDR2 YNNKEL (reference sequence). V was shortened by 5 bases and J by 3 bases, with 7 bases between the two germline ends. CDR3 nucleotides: TGTGCCAGCAGCACGGGCCACACTGAAGCTTTCTTT. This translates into CASSTGHTEAFF.

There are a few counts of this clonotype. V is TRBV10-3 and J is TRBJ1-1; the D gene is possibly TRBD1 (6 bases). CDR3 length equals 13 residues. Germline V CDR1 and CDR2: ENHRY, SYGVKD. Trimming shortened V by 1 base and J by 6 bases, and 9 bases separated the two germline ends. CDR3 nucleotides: TGTGCCATCAGTGAGTTTAAGGGGGCTGAAGCTTTCTTT. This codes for CAISEFKGAEAFF.